This T cell receptor beta chain was sequenced during a study of blood T cell repertoires in COVID-19. Germline lookup yields CDR1 LGHDT and CDR2 YNNKEL (reference sequence). This CDR3 spans 13 amino acids. V lost 5 bases and J lost 5, with 13 bases in between. Authors' processing steps: Estimated nucleated cell counts came from reference gene primer amplification. Repertoires were generated with immunoSEQ multiplex PCR, while TCRdb's copy carries only in-frame clones and drops some. V, J and clone size reflect that table, while D and trimming were determined from the DNA. The sample includes 93,000 or so clones, about 90% of them seen just once.

The sample comprised peripheral blood. The receptor was derived from a human donor in a cohort sampled during active COVID-19. The rearrangement uses TRBV3-1 (or the pseudogene TRBV3-2) and TRBJ2-7; a weak D match, TRBD2 (6 bases). In nucleotides, the CDR3 is TGTGCCAGCAGCTCCGCCGGGGGTGACGAGCAGTACTTC. Translation: CASSSAGGDEQYF.